What follows are 10 T cell receptor beta chains derived from one specimen sequenced in a study of CD8 T cells in ankylosing spondylitis. Regarding the study as a whole: Characteristic, it appeared, of ankylosing spondylitis blood was a TCR beta motif of fewer than 10 highly homologous variants.

TCRdb ran MiXCR on the 5' RACE reads and lists one entry per CDR3 protein. The profile shows 390,000 or so distinct CDR3 sequences, around 22% of them singletons. These receptors have no known antigen. Sequences were obtained from blood, either unsorted or a sorted T cell fraction (not recorded which). The receptor set was obtained from a male donor with ankylosing spondylitis.

This chain connects TRBV6-5 to TRBJ2-2; D remains ambiguous. Trimming pared 0 bases from V and 0 bases from J, leaving 14 bases between. The CDR3 is 18 residues long. Germline V gene sequence: CDR1 MNHEY, CDR2 SVGAGI. The DNA for the CDR3 is TGTGCCAGCAGTTACTCGCGGCCCTGGGAACCGAACACCGGGGAGCTGTTTTTT. This gives the protein CASSYSRPWEPNTGELFF.

This clonotype has more than one count but fewer than ten. This chain links TRBV6-1 with TRBJ2-7; 10 bases agree with TRBD1. With 4 bases clipped from V and 6 bases from J, the junction kept 9 bases outside the gene matches. CDR3 length equals 15 residues. Germline values: CDR1 MNHNS, CDR2 SASEGT. CDR3 sequence reads: CASSAPGTGASEQYF. CDR3 DNA sequence: TGTGCCAGCAGTGCCCCCGGGACAGGGGCATCCGAGCAGTACTTC.

This clonotype was counted between two and nine times. This chain links TRBV4-1 with TRBJ1-2; TRBD1 aligns across 9 bases. The CDR3 is 14 amino acids. Germline CDR1 MGHRA, CDR2 YSYEKL. With 2 bases clipped from V and 4 bases from J, the junction kept 2 bases outside the gene matches. The chain's CDR3 is CASSQNRGLYGYTF. CDR3 DNA sequence: TGCGCCAGCAGCCAAAACAGGGGGCTCTATGGCTACACCTTC.

The chain has TRBV6-1 and TRBJ2-4; D possibly corresponds to TRBD1 (5 bases). The ends were cut back, 6 bases at V and 0 bases at J, with 9 bases in the middle. CDR1 MNHNS and CDR2 SASEGT come from the germline V gene. CDR3 length: 14 residues. The CDR3 region is CASRRGAAKNIQYF. In DNA form, the CDR3 reads TGTGCCAGCAGAAGGGGTGCAGCCAAAAACATTCAGTACTTC.

The table lists this clonotype with a few counts. This rearrangement joins TRBV3-1 to TRBJ2-3, with TRBD2 matching over 8 bases. J lost 4 bases, V lost 4 bases, and 7 bases had no gene match. This CDR3 comprises 15 residues. Germline V gives CDR1 LGHDT, CDR2 YNNKEL (reference sequence). The CDR3 DNA sequence: TGTGCCAGCAGCCCCGGCAGCGGGAGCTCAGATACGCAGTATTTT. Its protein product is CASSPGSGSSDTQYF.

In the case of this clonotype: Relative to the germline gene, one junction end is altered; a read error may explain this. The rearrangement joins TRBV7-7 to TRBJ2-1; D tentatively reads TRBD1 or TRBD2 (6 bases each). The CDR3 runs to 15 residues. The germline gives CDR1 SSHAT, CDR2 FNYEAQ (reference sequence). The CDR3 DNA reads TGTGCTAGCAGCTTAGGGGGGACCAGCAACAATGAGCAGTTCTTC. Amino acid sequence: CASSLGGTSNNEQFF.

This chain connects TRBV28 to TRBJ1-2; TRBD1 matches 7 bases. From germline, CDR1 is MDHEN and CDR2 SYDVKM. This CDR3 comprises 15 residues. V shed 0 bases and J 0 bases; nucleotides not matched to a gene: 1. CDR3 sequence: CASSLWTGPNYGYTF. CDR3 DNA sequence: TGTGCCAGCAGTTTATGGACAGGGCCTAACTATGGCTACACCTTC.

In DNA, the CDR3 is TGTGCCAGCCTCCCGGGGCCGGGGGGCACTGAAGCTTTCTTT. It yields the protein CASLPGPGGTEAFF. The rearrangement joins TRBV7-9 to TRBJ1-1; D may be TRBD1 (5 bases). The CDR3 spans 14 residues. Germline V lookup: CDR1 SEHNR, CDR2 FQNEAQ (reference sequence). Trimming cost V 8 bases and J 4 bases, with 17 bases left between them.

This clonotype was detected a few times. The chain employs TRBV7-3 and TRBJ1-1; no clear D gene. Germline V lookup: CDR1 SGHTA, CDR2 FQGTGA. V was clipped by 4 bases and J by 1 base, with 7 bases between them. The CDR3 sequence is 13 residues long. CDR3 DNA: TGTGCCAGCAGCTATCCCGGGAACACTGAAGCTTTCTTT. Amino acid sequence: CASSYPGNTEAFF. The variable domain in full, completed from reference TRBV7-3 and TRBJ1-1, reads GAGVSQTPSNKVTEKGKYVELRCDPISGHTALYWYRQSLGQGPEFLIYFQGTGAADDSGLPNDRFFAVRPEGSVSTLKIQRTERGDSAVYLCASSYPGNTEAFFGQGTRLTVV.

A few counts support this clonotype. This chain links TRBV28 with TRBJ2-2; 13 nucleotides line up with TRBD2. CDR3 size: 16 residues. Germline trimming cut 6 bases from V and 4 bases from J; bases unmatched to any gene: 5. Germline assignment: CDR1 MDHEN and CDR2 SYDVKM. CDR3: CASSSTSGRITGELFF. CDR3 DNA: TGTGCCAGCAGCTCGACTAGCGGGAGGATCACCGGGGAGCTGTTTTTT.